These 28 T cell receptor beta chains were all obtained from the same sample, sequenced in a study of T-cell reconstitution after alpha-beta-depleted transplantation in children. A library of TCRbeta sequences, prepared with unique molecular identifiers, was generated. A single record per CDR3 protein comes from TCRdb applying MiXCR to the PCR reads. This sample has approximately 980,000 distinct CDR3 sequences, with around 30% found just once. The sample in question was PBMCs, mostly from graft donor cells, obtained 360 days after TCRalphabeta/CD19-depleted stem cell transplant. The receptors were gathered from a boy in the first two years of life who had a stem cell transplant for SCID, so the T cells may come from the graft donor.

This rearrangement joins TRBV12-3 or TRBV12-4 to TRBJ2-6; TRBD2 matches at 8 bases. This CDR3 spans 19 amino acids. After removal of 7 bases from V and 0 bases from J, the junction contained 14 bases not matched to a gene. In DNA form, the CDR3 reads TGTGCCAGCAATGGGTTGGGTAGCGGGGCCTTCTCTGGGGCCAACGTCCTGACTTTC. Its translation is CASNGLGSGAFSGANVLTF.

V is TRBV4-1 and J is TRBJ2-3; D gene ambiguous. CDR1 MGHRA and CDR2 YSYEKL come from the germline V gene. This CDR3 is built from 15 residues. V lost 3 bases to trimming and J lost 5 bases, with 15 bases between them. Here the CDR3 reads CASSQPTLGGDTQYF. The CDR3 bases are TGCGCCAGCAGCCAGCCCACGCTAGGTGGAGATACGCAGTATTTT.

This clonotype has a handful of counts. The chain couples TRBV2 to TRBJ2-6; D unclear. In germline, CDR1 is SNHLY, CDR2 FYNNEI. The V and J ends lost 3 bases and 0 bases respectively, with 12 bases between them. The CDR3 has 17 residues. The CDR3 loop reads CASSDHSYSSGANVLTF. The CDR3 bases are TGTGCCAGCAGTGATCACAGCTACTCCTCTGGGGCCAACGTCCTGACTTTC.

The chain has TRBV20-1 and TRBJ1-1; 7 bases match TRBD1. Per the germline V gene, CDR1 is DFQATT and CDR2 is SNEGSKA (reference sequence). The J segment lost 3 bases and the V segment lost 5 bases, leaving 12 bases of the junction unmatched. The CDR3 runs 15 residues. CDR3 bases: TGCAGTGCTCGGACGAGGGACAGCCGGGACACTGAAGCTTTCTTT. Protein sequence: CSARTRDSRDTEAFF.

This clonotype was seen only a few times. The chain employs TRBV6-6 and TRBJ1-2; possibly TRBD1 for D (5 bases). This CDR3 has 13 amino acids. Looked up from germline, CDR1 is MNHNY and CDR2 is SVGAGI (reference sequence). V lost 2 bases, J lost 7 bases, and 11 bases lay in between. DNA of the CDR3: TGTGCCAGCAGTTACAGCGGAGGGGCTGGCTACACCTTC. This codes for CASSYSGGAGYTF.

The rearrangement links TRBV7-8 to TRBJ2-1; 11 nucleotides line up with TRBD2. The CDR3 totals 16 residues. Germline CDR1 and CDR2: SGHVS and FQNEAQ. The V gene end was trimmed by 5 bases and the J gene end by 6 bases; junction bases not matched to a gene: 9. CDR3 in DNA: TGTGCCAGCAGCATCCTTATAGCGGGGGGGACCAATGAGCAGTTCTTC. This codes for CASSILIAGGTNEQFF.

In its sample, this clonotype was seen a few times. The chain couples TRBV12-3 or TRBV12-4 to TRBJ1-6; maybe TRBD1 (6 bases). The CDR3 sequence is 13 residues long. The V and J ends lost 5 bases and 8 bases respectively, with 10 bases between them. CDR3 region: CASSPQGYSPLHF. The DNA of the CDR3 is TGTGCCAGCAGTCCACAGGGTTATTCACCCCTCCACTTT.

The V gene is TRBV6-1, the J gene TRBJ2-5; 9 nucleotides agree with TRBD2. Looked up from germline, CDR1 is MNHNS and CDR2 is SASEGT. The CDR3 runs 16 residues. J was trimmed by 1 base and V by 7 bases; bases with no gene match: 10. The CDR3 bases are TGTGCCAGCACATCCCAGCTAGCGGGGCGCCAAGAGACCCAGTACTTC. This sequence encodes CASTSQLAGRQETQYF.

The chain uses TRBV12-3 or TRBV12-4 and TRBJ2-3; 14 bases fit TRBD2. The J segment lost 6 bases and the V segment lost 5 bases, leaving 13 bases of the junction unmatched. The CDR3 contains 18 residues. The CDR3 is CASSRHGLAGGPRDTQYF. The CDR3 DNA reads TGTGCCAGCAGTAGGCATGGACTAGCGGGGGGCCCTCGGGATACGCAGTATTTT.

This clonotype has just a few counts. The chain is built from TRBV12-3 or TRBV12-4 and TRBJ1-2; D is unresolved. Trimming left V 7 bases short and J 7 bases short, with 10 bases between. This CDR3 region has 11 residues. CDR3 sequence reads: CASTQTRGYTF. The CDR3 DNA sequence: TGTGCCAGCACCCAAACCCGTGGCTACACCTTC.

The CDR3 region has the DNA TGTGCCAGTAGTATAGAGCCAGGGTTTGAATCCTACAATGAGCAGTTCTTC. Protein: CASSIEPGFESYNEQFF. This rearrangement joins TRBV19 to TRBJ2-1, with D possibly matching TRBD1 (5 bases). Germline loops: CDR1 LNHDA, CDR2 SQIVND (reference sequence). V lost 0 bases and J lost 1, with 13 bases in between. The CDR3 consists of 17 residues.

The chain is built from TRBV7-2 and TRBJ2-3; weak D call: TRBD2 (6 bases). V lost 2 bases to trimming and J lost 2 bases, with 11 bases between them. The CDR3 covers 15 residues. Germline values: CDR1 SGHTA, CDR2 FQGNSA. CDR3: CASSLFGDFTDTQYF. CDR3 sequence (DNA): TGTGCCAGCAGCTTATTTGGGGACTTCACAGATACGCAGTATTTT.

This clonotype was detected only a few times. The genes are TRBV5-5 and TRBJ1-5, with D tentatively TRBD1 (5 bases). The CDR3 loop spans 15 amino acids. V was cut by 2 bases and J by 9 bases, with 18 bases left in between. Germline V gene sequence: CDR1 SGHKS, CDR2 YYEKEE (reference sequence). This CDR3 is CASSFGDAVAGPQHF. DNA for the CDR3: TGTGCCAGCAGCTTTGGGGACGCGGTAGCGGGGCCCCAGCATTTT. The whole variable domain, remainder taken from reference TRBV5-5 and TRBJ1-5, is DAGVTQSPTHLIKTRGQQVTLRCSPISGHKSVSWYQQVLGQGPQFIFQYYEKEERGRGNFPDRFSARQFPNYSSELNVNALLLGDSALYLCASSFGDAVAGPQHFGDGTRLSIL.

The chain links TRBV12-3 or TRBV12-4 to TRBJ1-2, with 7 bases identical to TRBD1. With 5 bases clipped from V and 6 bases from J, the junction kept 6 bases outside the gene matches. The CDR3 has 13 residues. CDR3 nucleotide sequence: TGTGCCAGCAGTCCGACAGGGATAGATGGCTACACCTTC. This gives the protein CASSPTGIDGYTF.

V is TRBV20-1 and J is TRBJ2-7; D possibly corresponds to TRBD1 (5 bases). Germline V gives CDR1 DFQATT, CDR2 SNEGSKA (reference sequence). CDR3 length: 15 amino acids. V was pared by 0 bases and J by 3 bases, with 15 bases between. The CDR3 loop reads CSARDAGFFVYEQYF. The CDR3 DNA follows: TGCAGTGCTAGAGATGCAGGGTTTTTCGTCTACGAGCAGTACTTC.

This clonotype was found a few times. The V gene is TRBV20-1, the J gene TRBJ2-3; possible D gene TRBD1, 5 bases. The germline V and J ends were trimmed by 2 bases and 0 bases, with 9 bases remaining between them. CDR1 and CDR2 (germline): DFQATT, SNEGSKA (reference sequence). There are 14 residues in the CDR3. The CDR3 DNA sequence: TGCAGTGCTAGACAGGGCTCCAGCACAGATACGCAGTATTTT. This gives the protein CSARQGSSTDTQYF.

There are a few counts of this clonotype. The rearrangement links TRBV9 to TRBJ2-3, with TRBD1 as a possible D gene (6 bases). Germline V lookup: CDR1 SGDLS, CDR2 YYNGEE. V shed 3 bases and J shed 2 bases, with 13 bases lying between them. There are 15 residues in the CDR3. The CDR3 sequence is CASSGGQLSTDTQYF. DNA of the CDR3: TGTGCCAGCAGCGGAGGACAGCTTTCCACAGATACGCAGTATTTT.

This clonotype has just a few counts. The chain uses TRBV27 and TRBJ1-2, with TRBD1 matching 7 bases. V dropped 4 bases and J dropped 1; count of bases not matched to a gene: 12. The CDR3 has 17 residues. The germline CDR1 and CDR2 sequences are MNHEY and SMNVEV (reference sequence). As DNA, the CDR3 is TGTGCCAGCAGTTCCCTGGCAGGGGGTCTTTATAACTATGGCTACACCTTC. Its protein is CASSSLAGGLYNYGYTF.

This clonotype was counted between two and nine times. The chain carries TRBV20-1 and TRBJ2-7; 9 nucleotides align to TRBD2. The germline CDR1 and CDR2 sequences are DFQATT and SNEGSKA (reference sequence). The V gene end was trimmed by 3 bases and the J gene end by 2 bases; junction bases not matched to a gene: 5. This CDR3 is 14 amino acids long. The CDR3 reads CSARDSGGPYEQYF. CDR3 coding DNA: TGCAGTGCTAGGGATAGCGGGGGACCCTACGAGCAGTACTTC.

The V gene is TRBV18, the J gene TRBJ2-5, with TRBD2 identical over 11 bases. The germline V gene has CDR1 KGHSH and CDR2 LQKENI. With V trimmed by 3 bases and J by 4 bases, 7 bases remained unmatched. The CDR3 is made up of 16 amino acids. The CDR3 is CASSPDASGGRETQYF. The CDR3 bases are TGTGCCAGCTCACCTGATGCTAGCGGGGGGCGAGAGACCCAGTACTTC.

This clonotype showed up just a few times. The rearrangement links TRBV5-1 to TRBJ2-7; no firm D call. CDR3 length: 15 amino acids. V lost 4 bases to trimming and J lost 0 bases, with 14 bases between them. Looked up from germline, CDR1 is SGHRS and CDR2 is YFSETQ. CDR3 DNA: TGCGCCAGCAGCCTATTTGGCCTTACCTCCTACGAGCAGTACTTC. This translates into CASSLFGLTSYEQYF.

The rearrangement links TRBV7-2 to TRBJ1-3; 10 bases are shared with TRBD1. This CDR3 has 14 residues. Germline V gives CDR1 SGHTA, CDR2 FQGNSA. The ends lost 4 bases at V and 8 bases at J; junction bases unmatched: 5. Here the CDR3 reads CASSSGTGVDTIYF. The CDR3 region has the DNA TGTGCCAGCAGCTCCGGGACAGGGGTAGACACCATATATTTT. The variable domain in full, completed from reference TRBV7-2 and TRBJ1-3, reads GAGVSQSPSNKVTEKGKDVELRCDPISGHTALYWYRQSLGQGLEFLIYFQGNSAPDKSGLPSDRFSAERTGGSVSTLTIQRTQQEDSAVYLCASSSGTGVDTIYFGEGSWLTVV.

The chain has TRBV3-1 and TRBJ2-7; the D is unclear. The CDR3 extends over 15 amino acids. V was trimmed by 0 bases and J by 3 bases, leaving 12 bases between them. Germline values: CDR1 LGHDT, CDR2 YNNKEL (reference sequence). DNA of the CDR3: TGTGCCAGCAGCCAAGATCTAGGGCTCATCTACGAGCAGTACTTC. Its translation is CASSQDLGLIYEQYF.

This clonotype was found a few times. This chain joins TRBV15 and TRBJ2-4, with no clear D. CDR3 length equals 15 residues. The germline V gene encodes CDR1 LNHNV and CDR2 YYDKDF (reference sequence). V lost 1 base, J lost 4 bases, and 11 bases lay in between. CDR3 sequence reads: CATSRGDHKKNIQYF. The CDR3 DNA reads TGTGCCACCAGCAGAGGCGACCACAAGAAAAACATTCAGTACTTC. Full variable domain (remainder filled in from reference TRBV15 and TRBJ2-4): DAMVIQNPRYQVTQFGKPVTLSCSQTLNHNVMYWYQQKSSQAPKLLFHYYDKDFNNEADTPDNFQSRRPNTSFCFLDIRSPGLGDTAMYLCATSRGDHKKNIQYFGAGTRLSVL.

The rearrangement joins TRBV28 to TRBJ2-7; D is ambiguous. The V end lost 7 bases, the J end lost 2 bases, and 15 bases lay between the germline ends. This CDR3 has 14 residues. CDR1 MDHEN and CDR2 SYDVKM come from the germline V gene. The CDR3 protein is CASNPAMETYEQYF. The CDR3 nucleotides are TGTGCCAGCAATCCAGCTATGGAGACCTACGAGCAGTACTTC.

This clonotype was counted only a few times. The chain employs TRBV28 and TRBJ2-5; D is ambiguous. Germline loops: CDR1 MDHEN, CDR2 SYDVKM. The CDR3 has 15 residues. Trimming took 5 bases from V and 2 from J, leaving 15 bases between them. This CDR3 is CASSLPWTTQETQYF. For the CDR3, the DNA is TGTGCCAGCAGTCTTCCCTGGACCACGCAAGAGACCCAGTACTTC.

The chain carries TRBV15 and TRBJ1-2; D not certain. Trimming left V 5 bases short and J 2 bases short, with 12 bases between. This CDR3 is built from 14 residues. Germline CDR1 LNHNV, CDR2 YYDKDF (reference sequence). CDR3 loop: CATSVGLANYGYTF. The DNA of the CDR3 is TGTGCCACCAGCGTCGGTCTGGCGAACTATGGCTACACCTTC.

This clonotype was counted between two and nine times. The CDR3 DNA reads as TGCAGTGCTAGAGCGGGAGGACAAGGACTACTCTTAGAGCAGTACTTC. As protein: CSARAGGQGLLLEQYF. The chain employs TRBV20-1 and TRBJ2-7; 7 bases line up with TRBD2. The CDR3 extends over 16 amino acids. Germline V gene sequence: CDR1 DFQATT, CDR2 SNEGSKA (reference sequence). V lost 1 base to trimming and J lost 7 bases; unmatched junction nucleotides: 16.